This entry describes one T cell receptor (beta chain). CDR1 is LGHNA, CDR2 YSLEER, per germline. The CDR3 length is 15 residues. V gave up 0 bases and J gave up 4 bases, with 12 bases separating them. This sample is part of a study of blood T cell repertoires in COVID-19. The overall study: Nucleic acid was either cDNA or gDNA, and it came from T cells, B-cell-depleted T cells, or PBMCs.

Generated by immunoSEQ multiplex PCR, the TCRdb table keeps only in-frame clones and is missing some. The sample has 250,000 to 300,000 clones, 88% seen once; the top ten hold just under 1%. This chain uses TRBV4-3 with TRBJ1-2; D remains unclear. This TCR was sampled from a woman aged 40 to 49 who had recovered from COVID-19. Sequencing was performed on peripheral blood. The CDR3 spells CASSQDAVGGYGYTF. Here the CDR3 DNA reads TGCGCCAGCAGCCAAGATGCCGTGGGAGGCTATGGCTACACCTTC.